The 28 T cell receptor beta chains listed next were all sequenced from one sample in a study of T cells in Graves' hyperthyroidism and ophthalmopathy. Amplification yielded TCR beta CDR3 regions, with RNA transcripts as the source. The HTBI primer set drove a first-round RT-PCR of the TCR CDR3. TCRdb redid the calling of the multiplex PCR reads with MiXCR, one entry per CDR3 protein. The sample has around 440,000 distinct CDR3 sequences, 15% to 18% seen once. The sample taken for sequencing was blood. These receptors came from a young woman with Graves' hyperthyroidism.

V usage is TRBV24-1 and J usage is TRBJ1-1; D is possibly TRBD1 (5 bases). CDR1 KGHDR and CDR2 SFDVKD come from the germline V gene. Trimming took off 4 bases at V and 11 bases at J, with 13 bases between the two ends. The CDR3 is 12 amino acids. DNA of the CDR3: TGTGCCACCAGTGAAGGGACCCGACCGGCTTTCTTT. It encodes CATSEGTRPAFF.

Worth noting for this clonotype: A much larger clone lies a single base off, so this may be a read error. The conserved closing phenylalanine or tryptophan is absent in this CDR3, likely reflecting a read error. The chain links TRBV11-1 to TRBJ2-2; D unresolved. Germline assignment: CDR1 SGHAT and CDR2 FQDESV (reference sequence). Trimming cost V 6 bases and J 5 bases, with 10 bases left between them. The CDR3 covers 13 residues. CDR3 amino acids: CASRIVATGELFL. The DNA for the CDR3 is TGTGCCAGCAGAATAGTGGCTACCGGGGAGCTGTTTCTT.

This clonotype was seen at least ten times. The chain joins TRBV3-2 to TRBJ2-1; no check of the table's D call, TRBD1, against the DNA was made. TRBV3-2 is marked as a pseudogene. This CDR3 is built from 14 residues. As DNA, the CDR3 is TGTGCCAGCAGCCAGGGAGCCGTCCGGGACACTCAGTTCTTC. Translated: CASSQGAVRDTQFF.

This clonotype has a count of ten or more. The V and J genes are TRBV24-1 and TRBJ1-2, with TRBD1 matching over 8 bases. Trimming cost V 5 bases and J 8 bases; bases outside gene matches: 9. The CDR3 spans 14 residues. Germline V gives CDR1 KGHDR, CDR2 SFDVKD. The CDR3 DNA reads as TGTGCCACCAGTGTTGCAGGGGGCTTCGGCGGCTACACCTTC. Translation gives CATSVAGGFGGYTF.

This clonotype has ten or more counts. The chain recombines TRBV19 with TRBJ1-1; perhaps TRBD1 as D (6 bases). The CDR3 length is 16 residues. Germline V gene sequence: CDR1 LNHDA, CDR2 SQIVND (reference sequence). Trimming left V 7 bases short and J 2 bases short, with 20 bases between. The CDR3 nucleotides are TGTGCCAGTACCCAGGACAGCTTTGGAGGAAACACTGAAGCTTTCTTT. Its translation: CASTQDSFGGNTEAFF.

This clonotype was counted between two and nine times. V is TRBV4-1 and J is TRBJ1-5; unclear D gene. The CDR3 runs to 15 residues. Trimming took off 3 bases at V and 0 bases at J, with 9 bases between the two ends. Germline loops: CDR1 MGHRA, CDR2 YSYEKL. CDR3 sequence: CASSQSIASNQPQHF. For the CDR3, the DNA is TGCGCCAGCAGCCAGTCAATCGCTAGCAATCAGCCCCAGCATTTT.

Ten or more counts support this clonotype. The chain joins TRBV7-3 to TRBJ2-3; D might be TRBD1 (6 bases). Deletions cut 1 base from V and 5 bases from J, with 13 bases between. The germline V gene encodes CDR1 SGHTA and CDR2 FQGTGA. This CDR3 contains 15 residues. The CDR3 region has the DNA TGTGCCAGCAGCTTAATTGGACAGATGGGAGATACGCAGTATTTT. Residues: CASSLIGQMGDTQYF.

Ten or more counts support this clonotype. The CDR3 spells CSAAPPPGGNTEAFF. The CDR3 DNA is TGCAGTGCAGCTCCACCCCCAGGGGGGAACACTGAAGCTTTCTTT. The rearrangement joins TRBV20-1 to TRBJ1-1; TRBD1 matches 7 bases. The CDR3 has 15 residues. Germline lookup yields CDR1 DFQATT and CDR2 SNEGSKA (reference sequence). V shed 6 bases, J shed 1 base, and the junction held 11 bases outside the gene matches.

This clonotype was seen ten or more times. This sequence joins TRBV10-3 and TRBJ2-1, with 12 bases matching TRBD2. Per the germline V gene, CDR1 is ENHRY and CDR2 is SYGVKD. The trim removed 5 bases at V and 1 base at J, leaving 18 bases unmatched. The CDR3 length is 21 residues. CDR3 loop: CAISFPLLAGGSWVSYNEQFF. CDR3 nucleotides: TGTGCCATCAGTTTCCCTCTTCTAGCGGGAGGGTCGTGGGTGTCCTACAATGAGCAGTTCTTC.

This clonotype was detected many times. The rearrangement uses TRBV28 and TRBJ1-2; the D is unclear. This CDR3 has 12 amino acids. Per the germline V gene, CDR1 is MDHEN and CDR2 is SYDVKM. Trimming took 7 bases from V and 2 from J, leaving 8 bases between them. This CDR3 is CASTPRNYGYTF. The CDR3 DNA sequence: TGTGCCAGCACCCCCAGGAACTATGGCTACACCTTC.

This chain uses TRBV15 with TRBJ2-5, with TRBD2 matching 7 bases. The germline V gene encodes CDR1 LNHNV and CDR2 YYDKDF (reference sequence). This CDR3 region has 15 residues. Trimming cost V 4 bases and J 0 bases; bases outside gene matches: 5. CDR3 coding DNA: TGTGCCACCAGCAATCCAGCGGGATACCAAGAGACCCAGTACTTC. Its translation is CATSNPAGYQETQYF.

This clonotype came up many times. The rearrangement uses TRBV28 and TRBJ1-5; 8 nucleotides line up with TRBD1. Germline-derived CDR1 and CDR2 are MDHEN and SYDVKM. Germline trimming cut 3 bases from V and 3 bases from J; bases unmatched to any gene: 4. The length of the CDR3 is 15 residues. CDR3 residues: CASSFRGQDNQPQHF. CDR3 coding DNA: TGTGCCAGCAGTTTCAGGGGGCAGGACAATCAGCCCCAGCATTTT.

The genes are TRBV27 and TRBJ2-7, with D uncertain. Germline V gives CDR1 MNHEY, CDR2 SMNVEV (reference sequence). The CDR3 is made up of 10 amino acids. V gave up 10 bases and J gave up 7 bases, with 11 bases separating them. The CDR3 spells CATTEEEQYF. The CDR3 DNA reads TGTGCCACCACCGAGGAGGAGCAGTACTTC.

This clonotype was found many times. This chain links TRBV11-2 with TRBJ2-7; 14 nucleotides align to TRBD2. Germline assignment: CDR1 SGHAT and CDR2 FQNNGV. J lost 6 bases, V lost 7 bases, and 11 bases had no gene match. The CDR3 length is 16 residues. The CDR3 DNA reads TGTGCCAGCACCACGGGGGGACTAGCGGGAGCGCGCGAGCAGTACTTC. Protein sequence: CASTTGGLAGAREQYF.

The chain recombines TRBV13 with TRBJ2-4, with 10 bases aligning to TRBD2. This CDR3 is 15 amino acids long. V lost 5 bases to trimming and J lost 8 bases; unmatched junction nucleotides: 9. The germline V gene encodes CDR1 PRHDT and CDR2 FYEKMQ (reference sequence). This chain's CDR3 is CASSPGLAGVDIQYF. Written as DNA, the CDR3 is TGTGCCAGCAGCCCCGGCCTAGCGGGAGTAGACATTCAGTACTTC.

The V gene is TRBV29-1, the J gene TRBJ1-4; D is ambiguous. Germline V gene data show CDR1 as SQVTM and CDR2 as ANQGSEA. V was pared by 3 bases and J by 8 bases, with 7 bases between. The CDR3 extends over 11 amino acids. In DNA, the CDR3 is TGCAGCGTTGATACTGGGGAAAAACTGTTTTTT. It is translated as CSVDTGEKLFF.

In this sample, this clonotype turned up many times. The chain carries TRBV28 and TRBJ1-5; a possible D gene is TRBD1 (5 bases). Trimming took off 2 bases at V and 0 bases at J, with 11 bases between the two ends. This CDR3 contains 16 residues. The germline V gene encodes CDR1 MDHEN and CDR2 SYDVKM. This CDR3 is CASSLMGDLSNQPQHF. CDR3 sequence (DNA): TGTGCCAGCAGTTTAATGGGGGATCTTAGCAATCAGCCCCAGCATTTT.

This clonotype was detected many times. This CDR3 reads CSARGSTSGGREFF. The DNA for the CDR3 is TGCAGTGCTAGAGGATCTACCAGCGGGGGAAGGGAGTTCTTC. The chain joins TRBV20-1 to TRBJ2-1; the match to TRBD2 covers 8 bases. Per the germline V gene, CDR1 is DFQATT and CDR2 is SNEGSKA (reference sequence). The V and J ends lost 1 base and 14 bases, in that order; junction bases with no gene match: 13. The length of the CDR3 is 14 residues.

This clonotype was observed a handful of times. The chain recombines TRBV9 with TRBJ1-2, with TRBD1 matching over 7 bases. The V gene's germline CDR1 is SGDLS and CDR2 YYNGEE. The CDR3 is made up of 15 amino acids. Trimming cost V 2 bases and J 6 bases; bases outside gene matches: 10. The CDR3 spells CASSVATGRLHGYTF. The CDR3 DNA follows: TGTGCCAGCAGCGTCGCGACAGGGCGTCTTCATGGCTACACCTTC.

This clonotype was counted many times. The chain employs TRBV12-3 or TRBV12-4 and TRBJ1-5; D is unclear. This CDR3 has 13 residues. The V end was cut by 3 bases, the J end by 2 bases, with 5 bases between. The CDR3 DNA reads as TGTGCCAGCAGTTTTCAGGGCAATCAGCCCCAGCATTTT. As protein: CASSFQGNQPQHF.

This clonotype has a count of ten or more. The J gene is TRBJ2-5, the V gene TRBV29-1; D possibly matches TRBD1 or TRBD2 (5 bases each). This CDR3 is 12 amino acids long. CDR1 is SQVTM and CDR2 is ANQGSEA in the germline V gene. Trimming removed 4 bases from V and 9 bases from J, with 15 bases in between. The CDR3 nucleotides read TGCAGCGTTGGGGACGTCGGACGGTCCCAGTACTTC. It translates to CSVGDVGRSQYF. Looking up the rest from reference TRBV29-1 and TRBJ2-5 gives the full variable domain: SAVISQKPSRDICQRGTSLTIQCQVDSQVTMMFWYRQQPGQSLTLIATANQGSEATYESGFVIDKFPISRPNLTFSTLTVSNMSPEDSSIYLCSVGDVGRSQYFGPGTRLLVL.

This clonotype was seen repeatedly, ten times or more. The rearrangement uses TRBV12-3 or TRBV12-4 and TRBJ1-6, with D perhaps matching TRBD1 (6 bases). The CDR3 is 15 amino acids. Trimming cost V 3 bases and J 6 bases, with 12 bases left between them. The CDR3 DNA is TGTGCCAGCAGTTTGGGGAGGACAGCTAATTCACCCCTCCACTTT. Encoded protein: CASSLGRTANSPLHF.

This clonotype was seen ten or more times. V usage is TRBV6-6 and J usage is TRBJ2-1; D ambiguous. The CDR3 covers 16 residues. V lost 0 bases, J lost 0 bases, and 9 bases lay in between. The germline gives CDR1 MNHNY, CDR2 SVGAGI (reference sequence). The CDR3 reads CASSYSGVSSYNEQFF. The CDR3 bases are TGTGCCAGCAGTTACTCAGGAGTCAGCTCCTACAATGAGCAGTTCTTC.

This clonotype was observed many times. The chain employs TRBV20-1 and TRBJ2-3, with 8 bases fitting TRBD2. V dropped 6 bases and J dropped 3; count of bases not matched to a gene: 14. Per the germline V gene, CDR1 is DFQATT and CDR2 is SNEGSKA (reference sequence). CDR3 size: 16 residues. The CDR3 region has the DNA TGCAGTGCCCATACTCGGACTAGCAGCCCAACAGATACGCAGTATTTT. Translation gives CSAHTRTSSPTDTQYF.

This clonotype was found a few times. This chain links TRBV6-6 with TRBJ1-2, with no clear D. Germline CDR1 and CDR2: MNHNY and SVGAGI (reference sequence). The CDR3 covers 13 residues. V was shortened by 0 bases and J by 4 bases, with 6 bases between the two germline ends. CDR3: CASSYSGVYGYTF. The CDR3, as DNA: TGTGCCAGCAGTTACTCGGGAGTCTATGGCTACACCTTC.

The chain recombines TRBV6-1 with TRBJ2-7, with a tentative D call TRBD2 (5 bases). Germline CDR1 and CDR2: MNHNS and SASEGT. There are 15 residues in the CDR3. The germline V and J ends were trimmed by 5 bases and 4 bases, with 18 bases remaining between them. CDR3 in DNA: TGTGCCAGCAGTTTCCTCGGAAGCGGCGGGTACGAGCAGTACTTC. Translated, it gives CASSFLGSGGYEQYF.

Many counts were recorded for this clonotype. V gene TRBV11-2 combines with J gene TRBJ2-1; the D gene is possibly TRBD2 (6 bases). V lost 0 bases and J lost 0, with 12 bases in between. This CDR3 is built from 17 residues. The germline CDR1 and CDR2 sequences are SGHAT and FQNNGV. The CDR3 sequence: CASSLDPAGSSYNEQFF. In DNA, the CDR3 is TGTGCCAGCAGCTTAGATCCGGCGGGGAGCTCCTACAATGAGCAGTTCTTC.

Only a few counts were recorded for this clonotype. This chain uses TRBV6-1 with TRBJ1-6; no clear D. Germline CDR1 and CDR2: MNHNS and SASEGT. Trimming stripped 6 bases from V and 10 bases from J, with 13 bases between. The CDR3 has 13 amino acids. CDR3 sequence: CASSGGVGSPLHF. Here the CDR3 DNA reads TGTGCCAGCAGCGGCGGGGTCGGGTCACCCCTCCACTTT.